This TCR beta chain was profiled in a study of OX40 agonist ivuxolimab in advanced cancers. Autoimmune disease history or systemic immunosuppression led to patients being barred. Clones were read by immunoSEQ multiplex PCR, and TCRdb kept only the in-frame ones, dropping some. The profile shows about 5,100 clones, roughly two thirds of them singletons. Remarks on this clone: Its antigen remains unidentified.

The germline V gene encodes CDR1 SGHRS and CDR2 YFSETQ. V shed 6 bases and J shed 6 bases, with 9 bases lying between them. The CDR3 is made up of 12 amino acids. Findings and caveats of the study: CD4+ and CD8+ T cells in blood underwent clonal expansion by week 6 at 0.1 to 3.0 mg/kg. Low normalized T-cell clonal expansion also characterized some of the nonresponders.

The sequencing here drew on CD4+ or CD8+ T cells sorted from blood, taken in a trial of the OX40 agonist ivuxolimab. The receptor was derived from an adult with an advanced solid tumor such as melanoma, head and neck, liver or kidney cancer. The chain recombines TRBV5-1 with TRBJ2-2, with D uncertain. CDR3 nucleotides: TGCGCCAGCACCGAGGTCGCCGGGGAGCTGTTTTTT. Protein product: CASTEVAGELFF. Using reference TRBV5-1 and TRBJ2-2 for the parts outside the CDR3, the full variable domain is KAGVTQTPRYLIKTRGQQVTLSCSPISGHRSVSWYQQTPGQGLQFLFEYFSETQRNKGNFPGRFSGRQFSNSRSEMNVSTLELGDSALYLCASTEVAGELFFGEGSRLTVL.